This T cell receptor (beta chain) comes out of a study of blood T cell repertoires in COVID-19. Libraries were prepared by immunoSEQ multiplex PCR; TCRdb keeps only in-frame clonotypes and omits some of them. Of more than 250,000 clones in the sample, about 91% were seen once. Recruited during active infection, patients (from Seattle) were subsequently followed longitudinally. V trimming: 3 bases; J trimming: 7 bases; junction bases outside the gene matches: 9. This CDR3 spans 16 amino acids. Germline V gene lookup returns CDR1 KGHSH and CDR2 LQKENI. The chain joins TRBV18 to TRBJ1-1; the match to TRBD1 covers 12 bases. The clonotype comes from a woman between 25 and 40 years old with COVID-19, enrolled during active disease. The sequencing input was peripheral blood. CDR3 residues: CASSPMGTGGTGEAFF. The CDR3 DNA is TGTGCCAGCTCACCGATGGGGACAGGGGGCACAGGTGAAGCTTTCTTT. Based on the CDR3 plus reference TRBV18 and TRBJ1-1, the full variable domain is NAGVMQNPRHLVRRRGQEARLRCSPMKGHSHVYWYRQLPEEGLKFMVYLQKENIIDESGMPKERFSAEFPKEGPSILRIQQVVRGDSAAYFCASSPMGTGGTGEAFFGQGTRLTVV.